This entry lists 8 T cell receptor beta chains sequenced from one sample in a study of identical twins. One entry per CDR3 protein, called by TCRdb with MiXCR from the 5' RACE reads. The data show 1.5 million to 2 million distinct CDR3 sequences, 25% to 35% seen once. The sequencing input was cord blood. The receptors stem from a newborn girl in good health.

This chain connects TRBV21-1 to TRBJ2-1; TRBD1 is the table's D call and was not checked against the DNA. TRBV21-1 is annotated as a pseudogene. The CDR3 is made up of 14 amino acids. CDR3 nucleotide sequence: TGTGCCAGCAGCTGTCGGGCGGGAGAGGGTGAGCAGTTCTTC. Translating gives CASSCRAGEGEQFF.

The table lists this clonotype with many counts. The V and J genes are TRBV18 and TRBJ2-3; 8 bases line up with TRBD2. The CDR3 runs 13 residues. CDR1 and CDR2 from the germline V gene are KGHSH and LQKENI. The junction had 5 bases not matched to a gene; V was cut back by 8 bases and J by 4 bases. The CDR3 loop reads CASSPTSADTQYF. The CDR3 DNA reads TGTGCCAGCAGCCCGACTAGCGCAGATACGCAGTATTTT.

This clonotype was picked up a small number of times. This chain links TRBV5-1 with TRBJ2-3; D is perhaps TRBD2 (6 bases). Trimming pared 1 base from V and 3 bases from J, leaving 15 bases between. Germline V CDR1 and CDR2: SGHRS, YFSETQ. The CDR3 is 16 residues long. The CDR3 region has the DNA TGCGCCAGCAGCTTGAGACCGACTGGGGGGACAGATACGCAGTATTTT. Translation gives CASSLRPTGGTDTQYF. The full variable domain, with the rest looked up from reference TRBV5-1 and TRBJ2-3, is KAGVTQTPRYLIKTRGQQVTLSCSPISGHRSVSWYQQTPGQGLQFLFEYFSETQRNKGNFPGRFSGRQFSNSRSEMNVSTLELGDSALYLCASSLRPTGGTDTQYFGPGTRLTVL.

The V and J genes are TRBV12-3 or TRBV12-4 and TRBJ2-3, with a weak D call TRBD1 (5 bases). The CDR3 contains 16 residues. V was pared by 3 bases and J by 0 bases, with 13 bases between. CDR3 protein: CASSFVGVVSTDTQYF. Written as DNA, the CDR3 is TGTGCCAGCAGTTTTGTAGGGGTCGTTAGCACAGATACGCAGTATTTT.

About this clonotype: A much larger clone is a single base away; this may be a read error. CDR3 in DNA: TGCGCCAGCAGCTTGCGCTGGGTTGAGCAGTACTTC. Its translation: CASSLRWVEQYF. The chain joins TRBV5-1 to TRBJ2-7; no clear D gene. V was trimmed by 1 base and J by 7 bases, leaving 9 bases between them. Germline V gives CDR1 SGHRS, CDR2 YFSETQ. This CDR3 is built from 12 residues.

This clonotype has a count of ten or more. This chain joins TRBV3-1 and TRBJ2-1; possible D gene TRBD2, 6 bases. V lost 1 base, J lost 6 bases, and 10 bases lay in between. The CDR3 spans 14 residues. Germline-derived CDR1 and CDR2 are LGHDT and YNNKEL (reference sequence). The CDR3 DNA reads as TGTGCCAGCAGCCAAGGACTAGGGCGCAATGAGCAGTTCTTC. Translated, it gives CASSQGLGRNEQFF.

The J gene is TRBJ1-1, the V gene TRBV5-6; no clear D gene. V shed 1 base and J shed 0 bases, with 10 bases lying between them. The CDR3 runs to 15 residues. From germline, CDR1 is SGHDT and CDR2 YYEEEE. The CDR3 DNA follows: TGTGCCAGCAGCTTGTACAGAAGGGTGAACACTGAAGCTTTCTTT. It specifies CASSLYRRVNTEAFF. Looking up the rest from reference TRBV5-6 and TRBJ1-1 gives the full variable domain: DAGVTQSPTHLIKTRGQQVTLRCSPKSGHDTVSWYQQALGQGPQFIFQYYEEEERQRGNFPDRFSGHQFPNYSSELNVNALLLGDSALYLCASSLYRRVNTEAFFGQGTRLTVV.

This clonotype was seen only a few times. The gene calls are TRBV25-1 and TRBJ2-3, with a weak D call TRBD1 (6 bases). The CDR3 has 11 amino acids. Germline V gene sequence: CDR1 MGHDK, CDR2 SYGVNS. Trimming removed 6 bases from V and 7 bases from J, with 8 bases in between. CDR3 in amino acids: CASRQGHTQYF. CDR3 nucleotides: TGTGCCAGCAGACAGGGTCATACGCAGTATTTT.